The subject of this entry is one T cell receptor (beta chain). The antigen is unknown. Assay used: immunoSEQ multiplex PCR; TCRdb lists only in-frame clones, some missing. Among over a million clones, roughly 74% were seen once, and the ten largest hold under 0.65%. The V segment lost 2 bases and the J segment 3 bases; nucleotides outside the gene matches: 8. This CDR3 contains 17 residues. Germline values: CDR1 SGDLS, CDR2 YYNGEE. These data belong to a study of shared clonotypes between healthy human individuals. About the study: Per donor, three plates held CD4 naive cells, three held CD4 memory, two held CD8 naive and one held CD8 memory.

The study's findings and limits: Incomplete sequencing of sorted subsets was indicated by rarefaction despite large depth. Generation of non-shared clonotypes was less probable than generation of clonotypes shared by all four donors.

The sequence derives from a man aged 18 to 35 in good health. Some clones in this sample may be carry-over from other donors' samples. The sample comprised memory CD4+ T cells from PBMCs. The subset is: CD45RA-negative fraction. J is TRBJ1-2 and V is TRBV9; 12 positions match TRBD1. The CDR3 DNA sequence: TGTGCCAGCAGCGTCGGGACAGGGGGCAAGTGGGACTATGGCTACACCTTC. Translation: CASSVGTGGKWDYGYTF.